Listed below are T cell receptor beta chains from one sample, sequenced in a study of blood T cell repertoires in COVID-19. TCRdb keeps only in-frame clones here, not all; method: immunoSEQ multiplex PCR. The sample carries more than 45,000 clones, about 83% recorded once. Sequenced material: peripheral blood. All receptors come from a man older than 75 in a cohort sampled during active COVID-19. Each CDR3 is given with its conserved first and last residue. D genes are given only for firm matches. A clone size is listed for some rows: how often the clone was seen (once, few, many), or a class if it is expanded.

V	J	D	size	length	CDR3	DNA
TRBV18	TRBJ1-5	.	.	14	CASSSGNSNQPQHF	TGTGCCAGCTCATCAGGGAATAGCAATCAGCCCCAGCATTTT
TRBV3-1/TRBV3-2	TRBJ2-4	.	once	14	CASSQGSTKNIQYF	TGTGCCAGCAGCCAAGGAAGTACAAAAAACATTCAGTACTTC
TRBV2	TRBJ1-3	.	.	11	CASSVGNTIYF	TGTGCCAGCAGCGTTGGAAACACCATATATTTT
TRBV5-1	TRBJ2-1	.	few	14	CASSTTGSPPEQFF	TGCGCCAGCAGCACCACAGGGTCCCCTCCCGAGCAGTTCTTC
TRBV6-4	TRBJ2-2	.	.	15	CASSVSTSNTGELFF	TGTGCCAGCAGTGTAAGCACTTCGAACACCGGGGAGCTGTTTTTT
TRBV2	TRBJ1-5	TRBD1	.	16	CASSGRQGEGNQPQHF	TGTGCCAGCAGTGGGCGACAGGGAGAGGGCAATCAGCCCCAGCATTTT
TRBV6-5	TRBJ1-5	TRBD1	once	15	CASSTGQGRDQPQHF	TGTGCCAGCAGTACGGGACAGGGTAGGGATCAGCCCCAGCATTTT
TRBV19	TRBJ1-1	.	.	12	CASSIPPLEAFF	TGTGCCAGTAGTATCCCGCCACTTGAAGCTTTCTTT
TRBV10-3	TRBJ2-6	TRBD1	.	17	CAISELQTGTGANVLTF	TGTGCCATCAGTGAGCTCCAGACAGGGACTGGGGCCAACGTCCTGACTTTC
TRBV9	TRBJ2-2	.	.	16	CASSSKRGGKVGELFF	TGTGCCAGCAGCTCCAAAAGGGGCGGGAAGGTCGGGGAGCTGTTTTTT
TRBV2	TRBJ1-2	TRBD1	once	14	CASKRGPINYGYTF	TGTGCCAGCAAAAGGGGGCCCATTAACTATGGCTACACCTTC
TRBV5-5	TRBJ2-7	.	once	17	CASSLNPSRTTSYEQYF	TGTGCCAGCAGCTTGAATCCCTCCAGGACTACCTCCTACGAGCAGTACTTC
TRBV5-4	TRBJ2-1	.	.	15	CASSLRLGGGNEQFF	TGTGCCAGCAGCCTACGACTAGGGGGGGGGAATGAGCAGTTCTTC
TRBV11-2	TRBJ2-1	.	.	15	CASSLRTGRDNEQFF	TGTGCCAGCAGCTTACGTACAGGACGGGACAATGAGCAGTTCTTC
TRBV28	TRBJ2-2	TRBD2	.	15	CATMGQRGRTGELFF	TGTGCCACCATGGGGCAGCGGGGAAGAACCGGGGAGCTGTTTTTT
TRBV10-2	TRBJ1-5	.	.	16	CASSESPGKSNQPQHF	TGCGCCAGCAGTGAGTCCCCGGGGAAAAGCAATCAGCCCCAGCATTTT
TRBV3-1/TRBV3-2	TRBJ2-1	TRBD2	.	16	CASSRGSGLGYNEQFF	TGTGCCAGCAGCCGAGGATCGGGACTAGGCTACAATGAGCAGTTCTTC
TRBV5-1	TRBJ2-7	TRBD1	once	16	CASSLAGRGPIYEQYF	TGCGCCAGCAGCTTGGCCGGCAGGGGGCCCATCTACGAGCAGTACTTC
TRBV24-1	TRBJ2-3	.	.	17	CATSDEEGFFGTDTQYF	TGTGCCACCAGTGATGAGGAGGGCTTCTTCGGCACAGATACGCAGTATTTT
TRBV30	TRBJ2-1	TRBD2	.	14	CAWVLGGGYNEQFF	TGTGCCTGGGTCTTGGGCGGGGGGTACAATGAGCAGTTCTTC
TRBV6-5	TRBJ2-1	.	.	15	CASSYGGSSYNEQFF	TGTGCCAGCAGTTACGGAGGGAGCTCCTACAATGAGCAGTTCTTC
TRBV19	TRBJ2-7	.	.	12	CASSVQGHEQYF	TGTGCCAGTAGTGTACAGGGCCACGAGCAGTACTTC
TRBV5-1	TRBJ2-7	TRBD1	.	12	CASSLVPGQGYF	TGCGCCAGCAGCTTGGTACCGGGACAGGGGTACTTC
TRBV7-6	TRBJ1-4	.	once	17	CASSLRGAGVRGEKLFF	TGTGCCAGCAGCTTGCGGGGGGCAGGGGTGCGGGGTGAAAAACTGTTTTTT
TRBV28	TRBJ1-6	TRBD1	.	12	CASSTQGVPLHF	TGTGCCAGCAGCACTCAGGGGGTACCCCTCCACTTT
TRBV5-1	TRBJ1-1	.	.	14	CASSLGPGNTEAFF	TGCGCCAGCAGCTTGGGTCCCGGGAACACTGAAGCTTTCTTT